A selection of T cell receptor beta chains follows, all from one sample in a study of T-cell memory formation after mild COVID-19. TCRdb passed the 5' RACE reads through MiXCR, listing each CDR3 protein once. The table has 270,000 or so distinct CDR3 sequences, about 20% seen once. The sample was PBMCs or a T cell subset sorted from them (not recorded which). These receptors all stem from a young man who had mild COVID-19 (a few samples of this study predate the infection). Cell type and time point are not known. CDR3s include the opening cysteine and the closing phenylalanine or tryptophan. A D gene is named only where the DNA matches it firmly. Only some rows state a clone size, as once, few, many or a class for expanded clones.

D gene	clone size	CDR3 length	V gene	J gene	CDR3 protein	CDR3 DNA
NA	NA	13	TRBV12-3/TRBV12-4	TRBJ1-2	CASSLRAGYGYTF	TGTGCCAGCAGTTTAAGGGCAGGCTATGGCTACACCTTC
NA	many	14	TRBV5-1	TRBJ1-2	CASSLSQGNYGYTF	TGCGCCAGCAGCTTGTCTCAGGGGAACTATGGCTACACCTTC
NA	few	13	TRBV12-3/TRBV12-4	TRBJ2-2	CASTPEGARELFF	TGTGCCAGCACCCCGGAGGGAGCCCGGGAGCTGTTTTTT
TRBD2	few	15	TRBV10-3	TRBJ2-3	CAIRTSGGESGTQYF	TGTGCCATCAGAACTAGCGGGGGGGAGAGTGGTACGCAGTATTTT
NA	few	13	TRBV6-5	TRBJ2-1	CASTAPGYNEQFF	TGTGCCAGCACCGCCCCGGGGTACAATGAGCAGTTCTTC
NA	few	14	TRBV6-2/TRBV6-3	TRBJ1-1	CASSPRRGSTEAFF	TGTGCCAGCAGTCCCCGCAGAGGGAGCACTGAAGCTTTCTTT
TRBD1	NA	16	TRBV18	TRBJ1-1	CASSTTATGMATEAFF	TGTGCCAGCTCAACGACTGCGACAGGGATGGCCACTGAAGCTTTCTTT
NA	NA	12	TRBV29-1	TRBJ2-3	CSATLGTDTQYF	TGCAGCGCGACCCTGGGCACAGATACGCAGTATTTT
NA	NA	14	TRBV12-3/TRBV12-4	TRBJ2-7	CASSPDSPPYEQYF	TGTGCCAGCAGCCCGGACAGTCCACCCTACGAGCAGTACTTC
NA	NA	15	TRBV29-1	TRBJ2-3	CSVGRILGPADTQYF	TGCAGCGTTGGCCGAATCCTAGGTCCCGCAGATACGCAGTATTTT
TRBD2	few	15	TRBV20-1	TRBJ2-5	CSARAASGNQETQYF	TGCAGTGCTAGAGCAGCTAGCGGAAACCAAGAGACCCAGTACTTC
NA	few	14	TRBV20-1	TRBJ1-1	CSARVAPGFLMAFF	TGCAGTGCTAGAGTAGCGCCGGGGTTTTTGATGGCTTTCTTT
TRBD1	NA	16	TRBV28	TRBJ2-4	CASSQGYGIAKNIQYF	TGTGCCAGCTCACAGGGGTACGGAATAGCCAAAAACATTCAGTACTTC
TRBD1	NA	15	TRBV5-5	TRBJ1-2	CASSSPGQENYGYTF	TGTGCCAGCAGCTCCCCGGGACAGGAGAACTATGGCTACACCTTC
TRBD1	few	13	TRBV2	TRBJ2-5	CASGDTGGETQYF	TGTGCCAGCGGTGATACAGGGGGAGAGACCCAGTACTTC
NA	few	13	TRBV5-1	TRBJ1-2	CASSLGQPAFYTF	TGCGCCAGCAGCTTGGGACAGCCGGCGTTCTACACCTTC
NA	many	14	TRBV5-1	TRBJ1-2	CASSLGQPSYGYTF	TGCGCCAGCAGCTTGGGACAACCTTCCTATGGCTACACCTTC
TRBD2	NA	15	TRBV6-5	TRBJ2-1	CASSYSRRGIDEQFF	TGTGCCAGCAGTTACTCGAGGCGGGGGATCGATGAGCAGTTCTTC
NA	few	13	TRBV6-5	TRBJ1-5	CASSYYGGQPQHF	TGTGCCAGCAGTTACTATGGGGGCCAGCCCCAGCATTTT
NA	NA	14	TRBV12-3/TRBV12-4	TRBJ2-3	CASSLAQPTDTQYF	TGTGCCAGCAGTTTAGCCCAGCCCACAGATACGCAGTATTTT
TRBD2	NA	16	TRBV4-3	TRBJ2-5	CASSQDAAGGRETQYF	TGCGCCAGCAGCCAAGATGCGGCGGGGGGCCGGGAGACCCAGTACTTC
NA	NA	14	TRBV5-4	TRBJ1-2	CASSLEGGDYGYTF	TGTGCCAGCAGCTTAGAGGGCGGAGACTATGGCTACACCTTC
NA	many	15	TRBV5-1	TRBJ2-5	CASSPEGGHQETQYF	TGCGCCAGCAGCCCGGAGGGGGGGCACCAAGAGACCCAGTACTTC
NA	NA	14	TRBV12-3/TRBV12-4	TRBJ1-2	CASSLEQEGRGYTF	TGTGCCAGCAGTTTAGAACAGGAGGGTCGTGGCTACACCTTC
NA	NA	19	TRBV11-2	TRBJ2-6	CASSKRALEGATGANVLTF	TGTGCCAGCAGCAAAAGGGCGCTCGAAGGGGCAACCGGGGCCAACGTCCTGACTTTC
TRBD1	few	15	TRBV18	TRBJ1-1	CASSPIQGADTEAFF	TGTGCCAGCTCACCAATACAGGGGGCGGACACTGAAGCTTTCTTT
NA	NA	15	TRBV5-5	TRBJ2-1	CATRDGRGIRNEQFF	TGTGCCACCAGGGACGGGCGTGGGATTAGGAATGAGCAGTTCTTC
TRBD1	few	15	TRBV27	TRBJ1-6	CASSLGGQGISPLHF	TGTGCCAGCAGTCTAGGGGGACAGGGCATCTCACCCCTCCACTTT
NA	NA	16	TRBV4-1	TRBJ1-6	CASSPRWTEVNSPLHF	TGCGCCAGCAGCCCCCGATGGACAGAGGTAAATTCACCCCTCCACTTT
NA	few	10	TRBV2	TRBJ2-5	CASSDPAQYF	TGTGCCAGCAGTGACCCAGCCCAGTACTTC
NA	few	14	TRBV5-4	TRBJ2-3	CASSQQLSTDTQYF	TGTGCCAGCAGTCAGCAGTTAAGCACAGATACGCAGTATTTT
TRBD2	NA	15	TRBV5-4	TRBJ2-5	CASSYGGANSETQYF	TGTGCCAGCAGCTACGGGGGGGCCAATTCGGAGACCCAGTACTTC
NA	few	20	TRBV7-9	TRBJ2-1	CASSRVGRGILVASYNEQFF	TGTGCCAGCAGCCGCGTGGGTAGGGGTATACTAGTAGCCTCCTACAATGAGCAGTTCTTC
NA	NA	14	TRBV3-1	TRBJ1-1	CASRQQSPNTEAFF	TGTGCCAGCAGACAACAGTCGCCGAACACTGAAGCTTTCTTT